This T cell receptor beta chain was sequenced during a study of blood T cell repertoires in COVID-19. Overall study context: T cells, B-cell-depleted T cells, or PBMCs supplied cDNA or gDNA.

Germline V lookup: CDR1 SNHLY, CDR2 FYNNEI. V shed 6 bases, J shed 2 bases, and the junction held 4 bases outside the gene matches. CDR3 length equals 15 residues. While infection was still active, Seattle patients were enrolled and then followed longitudinally. As processed by the authors: By means of reference gene primer amplification, nucleated cell counts were estimated. Sequencing used immunoSEQ multiplex PCR; TCRdb keeps in-frame clones, though not all of them. V, J and clone size were drawn from that table, and D and trimming were deduced from the DNA. This table has 200,000 or so clones, roughly 80% appearing once.

Sequencing input: peripheral blood. The receptor comes from a man aged 55 to 69 with COVID-19, enrolled during active disease. This chain uses TRBV2 with TRBJ2-1; 10 bases map to TRBD1. The CDR3 sequence: CASRKDRGAYNEQFF. In DNA form, the CDR3 reads TGTGCCAGCAGGAAGGACAGGGGGGCCTACAATGAGCAGTTCTTC.